This T cell receptor (beta chain) appears in the sequencing data of a study of shared clonotypes between healthy human individuals. Study-level findings and limits: Few donors limited the genetic and exposure-history diversity represented.

Comments on this clone: Its matching antigen is unknown.

Sequencing used immunoSEQ multiplex PCR; TCRdb keeps in-frame clones, though not all of them. Of hundreds of thousands of clones listed, more than 75% are singletons. Germline V gene lookup returns CDR1 SGDLS and CDR2 YYNGEE. The V and J ends lost 3 bases and 5 bases, in that order; junction bases with no gene match: 4. This CDR3 comprises 13 residues. The sample was PBMCs. The sequence derives from a woman between 35 and 50 years old in good health. Some clones in this sample may be carry-over from other donors' samples. The chain carries TRBV9 and TRBJ2-5; 7 nucleotides agree with TRBD1. The CDR3 here is CASSATGAETQYF. The CDR3 coding sequence is TGTGCCAGCAGCGCCACAGGGGCTGAGACCCAGTACTTC.